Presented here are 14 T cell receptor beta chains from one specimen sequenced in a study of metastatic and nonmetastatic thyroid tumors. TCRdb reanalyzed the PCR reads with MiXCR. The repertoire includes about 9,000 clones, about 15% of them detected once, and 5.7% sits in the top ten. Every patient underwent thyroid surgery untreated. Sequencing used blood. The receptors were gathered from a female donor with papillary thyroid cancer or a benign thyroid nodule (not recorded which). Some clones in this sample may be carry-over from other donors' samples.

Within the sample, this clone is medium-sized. The chain's CDR3 is CATSPPGRENEQFF. CDR3 nucleotide sequence: TGTGCCACCAGTCCCCCCGGCAGGGAGAATGAGCAGTTCTTC. V is TRBV24-1 and J is TRBJ2-1; TRBD1 or TRBD2 may be the D gene (5 bases each). This CDR3 contains 14 residues. Germline V gene data show CDR1 as KGHDR and CDR2 as SFDVKD. The V end was cut by 6 bases, the J end by 7 bases, with 15 bases between.

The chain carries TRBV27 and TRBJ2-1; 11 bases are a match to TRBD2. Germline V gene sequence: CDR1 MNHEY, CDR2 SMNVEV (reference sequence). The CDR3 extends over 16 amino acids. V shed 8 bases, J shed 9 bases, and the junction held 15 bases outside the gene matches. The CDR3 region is CASRDGLAGGGSEQFF. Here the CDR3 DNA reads TGTGCCAGCCGGGATGGGCTAGCGGGAGGAGGGAGTGAGCAGTTCTTC.

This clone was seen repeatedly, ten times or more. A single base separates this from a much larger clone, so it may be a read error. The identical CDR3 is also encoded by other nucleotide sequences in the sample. For the CDR3, the DNA is TGCGCCAGCAGCCAAGTATCAACTAACGAAAAACTGTTTTTT. As protein: CASSQVSTNEKLFF. This chain joins TRBV4-1 and TRBJ1-4; D is undetermined. The length of the CDR3 is 14 residues. Germline assignment: CDR1 MGHRA and CDR2 YSYEKL.

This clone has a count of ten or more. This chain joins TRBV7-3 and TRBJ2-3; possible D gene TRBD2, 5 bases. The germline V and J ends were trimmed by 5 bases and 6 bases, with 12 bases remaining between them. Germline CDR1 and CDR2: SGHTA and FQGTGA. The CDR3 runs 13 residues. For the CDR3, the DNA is TGTGCCAGCAGCCTGGACTTGGAGGATACGCAGTATTTT. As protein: CASSLDLEDTQYF. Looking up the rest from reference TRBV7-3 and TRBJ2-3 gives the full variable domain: GAGVSQTPSNKVTEKGKYVELRCDPISGHTALYWYRQSLGQGPEFLIYFQGTGAADDSGLPNDRFFAVRPEGSVSTLKIQRTERGDSAVYLCASSLDLEDTQYFGPGTRLTVL.

In DNA form, the CDR3 reads TGCAGTGCCTCAAGCCCGGCAGGACTCGTGGATACGCAGTATTTT. Translation: CSASSPAGLVDTQYF. V usage is TRBV20-1 and J usage is TRBJ2-3; D is possibly TRBD2 (5 bases). CDR1 is DFQATT and CDR2 is SNEGSKA in the germline V gene (reference sequence). V lost 6 bases to trimming and J lost 6 bases, with 22 bases between them. This CDR3 contains 15 residues.

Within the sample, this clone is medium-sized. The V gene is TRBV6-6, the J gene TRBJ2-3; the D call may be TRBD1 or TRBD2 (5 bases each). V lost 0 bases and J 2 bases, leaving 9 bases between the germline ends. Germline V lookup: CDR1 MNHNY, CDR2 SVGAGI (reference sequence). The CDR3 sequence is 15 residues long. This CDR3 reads CASSYSGVPTDTQYF. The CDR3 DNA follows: TGTGCCAGCAGTTACTCGGGGGTTCCCACAGATACGCAGTATTTT.

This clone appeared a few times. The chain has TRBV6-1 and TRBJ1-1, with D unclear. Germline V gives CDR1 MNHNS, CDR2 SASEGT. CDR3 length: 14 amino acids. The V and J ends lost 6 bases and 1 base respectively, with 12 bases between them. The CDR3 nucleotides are TGTGCCAGCAGACCTCCCCCAGGGAACACTGAAGCTTTCTTT. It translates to CASRPPPGNTEAFF.

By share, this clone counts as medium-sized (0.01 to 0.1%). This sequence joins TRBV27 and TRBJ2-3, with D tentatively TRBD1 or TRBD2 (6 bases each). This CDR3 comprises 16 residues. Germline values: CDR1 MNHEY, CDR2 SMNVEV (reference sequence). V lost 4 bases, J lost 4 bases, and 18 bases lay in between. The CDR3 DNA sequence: TGTGCCAGCAGTTGGGACACTAGCAAGCCTCCAGATACGCAGTATTTT. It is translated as CASSWDTSKPPDTQYF.

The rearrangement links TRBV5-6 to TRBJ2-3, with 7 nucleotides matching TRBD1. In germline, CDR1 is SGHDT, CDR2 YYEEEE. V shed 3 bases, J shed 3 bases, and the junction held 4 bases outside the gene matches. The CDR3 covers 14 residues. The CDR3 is CASSWPTGTDTQYF. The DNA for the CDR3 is TGTGCCAGCAGCTGGCCGACAGGGACAGATACGCAGTATTTT.

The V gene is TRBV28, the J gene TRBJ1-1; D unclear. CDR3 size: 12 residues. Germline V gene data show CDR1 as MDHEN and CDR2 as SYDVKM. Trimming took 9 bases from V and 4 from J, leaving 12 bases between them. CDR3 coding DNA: TGTGCCAGTTCTGAGGTGGGCACTGAAGCTTTCTTT. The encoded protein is CASSEVGTEAFF.

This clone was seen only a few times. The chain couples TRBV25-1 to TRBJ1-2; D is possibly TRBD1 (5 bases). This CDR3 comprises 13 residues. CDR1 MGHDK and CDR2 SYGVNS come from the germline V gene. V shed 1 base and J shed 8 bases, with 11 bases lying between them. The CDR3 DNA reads TGTGCCAGCAGTGAATTCGGGGGAAAAGGCTACACCTTC. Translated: CASSEFGGKGYTF.

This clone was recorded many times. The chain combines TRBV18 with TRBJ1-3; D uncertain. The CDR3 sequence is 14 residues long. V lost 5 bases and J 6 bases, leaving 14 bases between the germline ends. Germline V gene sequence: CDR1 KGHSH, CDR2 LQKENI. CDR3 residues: CASSLAQVKNTIYF. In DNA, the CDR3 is TGTGCCAGCTCATTGGCGCAGGTCAAAAACACCATATATTTT.

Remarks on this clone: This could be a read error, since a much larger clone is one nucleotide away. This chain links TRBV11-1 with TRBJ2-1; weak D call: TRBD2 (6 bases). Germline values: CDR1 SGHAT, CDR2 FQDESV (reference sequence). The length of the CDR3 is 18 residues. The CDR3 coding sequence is TGTGCCATCAGCATTAGCTCCTTACTAGCCCGGGGGTGGAATGAGCAGTTCTTC. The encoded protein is CAISISSLLARGWNEQFF.

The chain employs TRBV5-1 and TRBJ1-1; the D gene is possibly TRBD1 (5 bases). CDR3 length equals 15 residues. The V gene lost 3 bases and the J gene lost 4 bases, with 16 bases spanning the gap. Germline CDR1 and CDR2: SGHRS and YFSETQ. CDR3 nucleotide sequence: TGCGCCAGCAGCTCCAGCCGGGTTGGGGGCACTGAAGCTTTCTTT. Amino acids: CASSSSRVGGTEAFF.